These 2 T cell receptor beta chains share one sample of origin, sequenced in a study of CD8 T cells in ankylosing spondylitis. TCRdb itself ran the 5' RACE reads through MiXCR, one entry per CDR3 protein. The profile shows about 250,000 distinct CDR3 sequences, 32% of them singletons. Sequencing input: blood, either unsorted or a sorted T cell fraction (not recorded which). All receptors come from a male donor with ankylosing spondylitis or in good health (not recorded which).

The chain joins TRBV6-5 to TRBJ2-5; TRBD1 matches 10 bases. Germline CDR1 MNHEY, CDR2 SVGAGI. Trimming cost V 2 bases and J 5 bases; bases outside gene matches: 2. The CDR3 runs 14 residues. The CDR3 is CASSYGQGVETQYF. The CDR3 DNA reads TGTGCCAGCAGTTACGGACAGGGGGTGGAGACCCAGTACTTC.

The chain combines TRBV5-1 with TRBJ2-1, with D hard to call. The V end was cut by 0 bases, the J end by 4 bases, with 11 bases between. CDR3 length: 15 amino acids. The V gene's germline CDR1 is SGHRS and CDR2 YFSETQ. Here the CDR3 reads CASSLAVTSYNEQFF. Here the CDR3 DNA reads TGCGCCAGCAGCTTGGCGGTGACAAGTTACAATGAGCAGTTCTTC.